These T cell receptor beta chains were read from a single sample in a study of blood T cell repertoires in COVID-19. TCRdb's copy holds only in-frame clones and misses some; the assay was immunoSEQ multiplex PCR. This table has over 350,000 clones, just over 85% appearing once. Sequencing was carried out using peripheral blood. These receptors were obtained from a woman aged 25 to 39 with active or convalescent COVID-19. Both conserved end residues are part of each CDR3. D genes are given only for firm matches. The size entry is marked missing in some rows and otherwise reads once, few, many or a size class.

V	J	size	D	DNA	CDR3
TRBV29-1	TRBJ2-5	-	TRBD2	TGCAGCGTGAGCCGGGACTACAACCAAGAGACCCAGTACTTC	CSVSRDYNQETQYF
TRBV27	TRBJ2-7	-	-	TGTGCCAGCAGATTCTCCGACACCTACGAGCAGTACTTC	CASRFSDTYEQYF
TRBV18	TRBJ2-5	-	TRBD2	TGTGCCAGCTCACCATTAGGGACTAGCGGGGGAGAGACCCAGTACTTC	CASSPLGTSGGETQYF
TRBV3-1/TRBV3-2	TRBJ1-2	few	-	TGTGCCAGCAGCCCGGACACGGCCTATGGCTACACCTTC	CASSPDTAYGYTF
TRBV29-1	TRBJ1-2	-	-	TGCAGCGTTGTGGAGAGTTCGGAGGGCTACACCTTC	CSVVESSEGYTF
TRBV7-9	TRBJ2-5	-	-	TGTGCCAGCAGCTATAAAGAGACCCAGTACTTC	CASSYKETQYF
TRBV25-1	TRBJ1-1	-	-	TGTGCCAGCAGTGATGGGGGGGGCGCGGGAACTGAAGCTTTCTTT	CASSDGGGAGTEAFF
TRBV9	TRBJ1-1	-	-	TGTGCCAGCAGCGTAGAGGGGGTTATCGCTGAAGCTTTCTTT	CASSVEGVIAEAFF
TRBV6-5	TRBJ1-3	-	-	TGTGCCAGCAGTTACTTTCCCCTTATCTCTGGAAACACCATATATTTT	CASSYFPLISGNTIYF
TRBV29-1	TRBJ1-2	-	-	TGCAGCGTTGAGCGTGATAGGGGTAGTTCGCGAGGCTACACCTTC	CSVERDRGSSRGYTF
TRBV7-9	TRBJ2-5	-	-	TGTGCCAGCAGCCCCGGTTCAGTCGGAGGGGAGACCCAGTACTTC	CASSPGSVGGETQYF
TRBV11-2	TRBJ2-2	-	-	TGTGCCAGCAGCTTTAGCAGGGAACCTACCGGGGAGCTGTTTTTT	CASSFSREPTGELFF
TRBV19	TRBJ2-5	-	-	TGTGCCAGTAGTATGATACAGCCAGAGACCCAGTACTTC	CASSMIQPETQYF
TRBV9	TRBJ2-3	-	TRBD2	TGTGCCAGCAGCCTAGCGGGGGTAAGCACAGATACGCAGTATTTT	CASSLAGVSTDTQYF
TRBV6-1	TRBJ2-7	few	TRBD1	TGTGCCAGCAGTGAAGTACTTGCCGGGACAGGGGGACGTGGTACCTACGAGCAGTACTTC	CASSEVLAGTGGRGTYEQYF
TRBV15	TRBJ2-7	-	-	TGTGCCACCAGCGGAGGCTTAATTAGCGGTTCCTACGAGCAGTACTTC	CATSGGLISGSYEQYF
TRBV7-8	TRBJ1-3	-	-	TGTGCCAGCAGCTTAACAGGGTTGAACACCATATATTTT	CASSLTGLNTIYF
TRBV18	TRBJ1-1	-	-	TGTGCCAGCTCACCCGGACAAATGAACACTGAAGCTTTCTTT	CASSPGQMNTEAFF
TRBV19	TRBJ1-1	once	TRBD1	TGTGCCAGTGGCTTCGGGACAGGGGGTCGGACTGAAGCTTTCTTT	CASGFGTGGRTEAFF
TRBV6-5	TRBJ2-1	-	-	TGTGCCAGCATTCCAAGATCCTCTGAGAATGAGCAGTTCTTC	CASIPRSSENEQFF
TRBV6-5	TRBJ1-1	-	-	TGTGCCAGCAGTTATGCGGCGGTGGTCACTGAAGCTTTCTTT	CASSYAAVVTEAFF
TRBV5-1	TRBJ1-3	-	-	TGCGCCAGCAGCTTGGCCGAGGTATCTGGAAACACCATATATTTT	CASSLAEVSGNTIYF
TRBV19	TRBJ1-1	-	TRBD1	TGTGCCAGTAGTATTCCGCAGGGGGATAGAAGCACTGAAGCTTTCTTT	CASSIPQGDRSTEAFF
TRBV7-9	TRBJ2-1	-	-	TGTGCCAGCAGCTTGGCCCAAACAAACAATGAGCAGTTCTTC	CASSLAQTNNEQFF
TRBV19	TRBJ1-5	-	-	TGTGCCAGTAGTATCGGAACAGGTGGATCGAATTTATATAGCAATCAGCCCCAGCATTTT	CASSIGTGGSNLYSNQPQHF
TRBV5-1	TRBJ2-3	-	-	TGCGCCAGCAGCTTGGACGGGGAGAGCACAGATACGCAGTATTTT	CASSLDGESTDTQYF
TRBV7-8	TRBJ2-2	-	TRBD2	TGTGCCAGCAGCTTATTCGGGGCTAGCGGGTACACCGGGGAGCTGTTTTTT	CASSLFGASGYTGELFF
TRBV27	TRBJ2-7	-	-	TGTGCCAGCAGTCTCCGCGGGCTTAGCTCCTACGAGCAGTACTTC	CASSLRGLSSYEQYF
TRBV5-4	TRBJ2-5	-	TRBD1	TGTGCCAGCAGCTACCCGCCGGGACAGGGGGCAGAGACCCAGTACTTC	CASSYPPGQGAETQYF
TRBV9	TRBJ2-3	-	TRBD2	TGTGCCAGCAGCGTCTTAGCGGGGGGGCGCGCAGATACGCAGTATTTT	CASSVLAGGRADTQYF
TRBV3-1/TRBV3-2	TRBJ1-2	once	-	TGTGCCAGCAGCCCAGAGGCCCCTGGACTATCTGAGGACACCTTC	CASSPEAPGLSEDTF
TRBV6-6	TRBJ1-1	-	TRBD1	TGTGCCAGCAGTTACGTCGGGACAGACCGAAGAGCTTTCTTT	CASSYVGTDRRAFF
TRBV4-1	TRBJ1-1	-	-	TGCGCCAGCAGCCAAGGTGTACAGACGAACACTGAAGCTTTCTTT	CASSQGVQTNTEAFF
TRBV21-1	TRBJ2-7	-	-	TGTGCCAGCAGCAGAAGGACAGATGCCTACGAGCAGTACTTC	CASSRRTDAYEQYF
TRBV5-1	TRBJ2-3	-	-	TGCGCCAGCAGCTTGTCTGGCGGGATTAACACAGATACGCAGTATTTT	CASSLSGGINTDTQYF
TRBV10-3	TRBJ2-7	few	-	TGTGCCATCGGTTCCGGGGTACCCTACGAGCAGTACTTC	CAIGSGVPYEQYF
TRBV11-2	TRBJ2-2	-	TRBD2	TGTGCCAGCAGCGCGGGGGTGCCCACCGGGGAGCTGTTTTTT	CASSAGVPTGELFF
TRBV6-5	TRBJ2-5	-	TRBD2	TGTGCCAGCAGTTACGGAAGCGGGGGGTGGGGAGAGACCCAGTACTTC	CASSYGSGGWGETQYF
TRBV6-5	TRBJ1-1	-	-	TGTGCCAGCAGTTACTCTCGGGTCACTGAAGCTTTCTTT	CASSYSRVTEAFF
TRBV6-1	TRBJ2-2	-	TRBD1	TGTGCCAGCAGTGAGTGGGACAGGAACACCGGGGAGCTGTTTTTT	CASSEWDRNTGELFF
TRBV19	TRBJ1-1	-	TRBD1	TGTGCCAGTAGTCCAGGGGGCGCCGATACTGAAGCTTTCTTT	CASSPGGADTEAFF
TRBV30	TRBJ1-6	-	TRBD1	TGTGCCTGGAGTGTACAGGGGTCGGGGTCACCCCTCCACTTT	CAWSVQGSGSPLHF
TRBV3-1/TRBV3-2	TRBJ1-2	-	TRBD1	TGTGCCAGCAGCCAAACGCAGGGGGCCTACACCTTC	CASSQTQGAYTF